The T cell receptor (beta chain) described here comes from a study of technical replicates of blood from a handful of donors. CDR1 is MNHEY and CDR2 is SVGAGI in the germline V gene. The J segment lost 5 bases and the V segment lost 2 bases, leaving 4 bases of the junction unmatched. The CDR3 is 16 amino acids. The table came from immunoSEQ multiplex PCR; TCRdb's copy has only in-frame clones and leaves some out. Here the sample spans 45,000 to 55,000 clones, roughly 92% being singletons. The receptor comes from a human donor in good health. The V and J genes are TRBV6-5 and TRBJ2-5, with 14 bases lining up with TRBD2. Sequenced input: T cells isolated from PBMCs. The DNA of the CDR3 is TGTGCCAGCAGTTACGGACTAGCGGGGGGACGGGAGACCCAGTACTTC. The encoded protein is CASSYGLAGGRETQYF.